The next 27 T cell receptor beta chains were all read from a single sample in a study of blood T cell repertoires in COVID-19. Profiling relied on immunoSEQ multiplex PCR, and the TCRdb table lists in-frame clones only, not all of them. The table includes under 100,000 clones, around 87% detected once. The sequenced sample consisted of peripheral blood. These receptors were taken from a human donor in a cohort sampled during active COVID-19.

CDR3 in amino acids: CASSQGTPITGELFF. The DNA for the CDR3 is TGTGCCAGCAGCCAGGGCACCCCGATCACCGGGGAGCTGTTTTTT. The chain recombines TRBV7-6 with TRBJ2-2, with D perhaps matching TRBD1 (5 bases). V gave up 5 bases and J gave up 4 bases, with 14 bases separating them. From germline, CDR1 is SGHVS and CDR2 FNYEAQ. CDR3 length: 15 amino acids.

This clone was recorded only once. V and J are TRBV3-1 (or the pseudogene TRBV3-2) and TRBJ1-1; 7 nucleotides align to TRBD1. Germline CDR1 is LGHDT and CDR2 is YNNKEL (reference sequence). The V and J ends lost 3 bases and 6 bases, in that order; junction bases with no gene match: 4. The CDR3 consists of 13 residues. CDR3 sequence: CASSQITGAEAFF. The CDR3 DNA follows: TGTGCCAGCAGCCAGATTACAGGGGCTGAAGCTTTCTTT.

The chain recombines TRBV6-4 with TRBJ2-2, with 7 bases lining up with TRBD2. The V and J ends lost 0 bases and 3 bases, in that order; junction bases with no gene match: 7. The CDR3 has 17 amino acids. Germline V lookup: CDR1 MRHNA, CDR2 SNTAGT. In DNA, the CDR3 is TGTGCCAGCAGTGACTCGGGGTCTAGCGGATACACCGGGGAGCTGTTTTTT. Translating gives CASSDSGSSGYTGELFF.

The chain combines TRBV5-1 with TRBJ1-1; weak D call: TRBD1 (5 bases). There are 15 residues in the CDR3. The V end lost 2 bases, the J end lost 0 bases, and 11 bases lay between the germline ends. The germline gives CDR1 SGHRS, CDR2 YFSETQ. The CDR3 loop is CASSFRQHMNTEAFF. The CDR3 nucleotides read TGCGCCAGCAGCTTCCGACAGCACATGAACACTGAAGCTTTCTTT.

V gene TRBV3-1 (or the pseudogene TRBV3-2) combines with J gene TRBJ2-2; TRBD2 might be the D (6 bases). CDR1 and CDR2 from the germline V gene are LGHDT and YNNKEL (reference sequence). V lost 3 bases to trimming and J lost 8 bases, with 19 bases between them. The CDR3 contains 16 residues. CDR3 sequence: CASSQGGAGPAGELFF. CDR3 bases: TGTGCCAGCAGCCAGGGTGGTGCGGGGCCGGCGGGGGAGCTGTTTTTT.

The CDR3 DNA reads as TGTGCCAGCAGTGTCGGACAGGGTTGGGCTTTCTTT. Its translation: CASSVGQGWAFF. The chain recombines TRBV28 with TRBJ1-1; 8 positions agree with TRBD1. Germline V gene data show CDR1 as MDHEN and CDR2 as SYDVKM. Trimming at V came to 5 bases and at J to 11 bases, leaving 7 bases not matched to a gene. CDR3 size: 12 residues.

The genes are TRBV3-1 (or the pseudogene TRBV3-2) and TRBJ1-5, with D unclear. The CDR3 extends over 14 amino acids. V was cut by 1 base and J by 3 bases, with 7 bases left in between. CDR1 LGHDT and CDR2 YNNKEL come from the germline V gene (reference sequence). The CDR3 DNA follows: TGTGCCAGCAGCCAAGGTTCAAACAATCAGCCCCAGCATTTT. Residues: CASSQGSNNQPQHF.

The chain uses TRBV18 and TRBJ2-5; no definite D call. Per the germline V gene, CDR1 is KGHSH and CDR2 is LQKENI. This CDR3 has 14 amino acids. V was trimmed by 2 bases and J by 1 base, leaving 8 bases between them. The CDR3 loop reads CASSPMASQETQYF. CDR3 nucleotides: TGTGCCAGCTCACCAATGGCCAGCCAAGAGACCCAGTACTTC. The full variable domain, in which reference TRBV18 and TRBJ2-5 provide the parts outside the CDR3, is NAGVMQNPRHLVRRRGQEARLRCSPMKGHSHVYWYRQLPEEGLKFMVYLQKENIIDESGMPKERFSAEFPKEGPSILRIQQVVRGDSAAYFCASSPMASQETQYFGPGTRLLVL.

Here the CDR3 DNA reads TGTGCCAGCAGCGCTACCGGGACAGGGAACACCATATATTTT. Translated: CASSATGTGNTIYF. The V and J genes are TRBV9 and TRBJ1-3, with 9 bases identical to TRBD1. V lost 3 bases and J lost 7; bases outside the gene matches: 5. The CDR3 has 14 residues. Per the germline V gene, CDR1 is SGDLS and CDR2 is YYNGEE. The whole variable domain, remainder taken from reference TRBV9 and TRBJ1-3, is DSGVTQTPKHLITATGQRVTLRCSPRSGDLSVYWYQQSLDQGLQFLIQYYNGEERAKGNILERFSAQQFPDLHSELNLSSLELGDSALYFCASSATGTGNTIYFGEGSWLTVV.

The chain has TRBV28 and TRBJ2-1; D remains ambiguous. The CDR3 length is 13 residues. The V gene lost 4 bases and the J gene lost 5 bases, with 9 bases spanning the gap. CDR1 is MDHEN and CDR2 is SYDVKM in the germline V gene. The CDR3 sequence is CASSYAVDNEQFF. The CDR3 DNA reads TGTGCCAGCAGTTATGCGGTTGACAATGAGCAGTTCTTC.

Here the CDR3 DNA reads TGTGCCAGCAGCTTAGTTGCCCGGACAGGCTCTAATGAAAAACTGTTTTTT. This encodes CASSLVARTGSNEKLFF. The chain couples TRBV7-2 to TRBJ1-4, with 7 bases lining up with TRBD1. The length of the CDR3 is 17 residues. V was pared by 1 base and J by 3 bases, with 8 bases of the junction left unmatched. CDR1 is SGHTA, CDR2 FQGNSA, per germline.

The V call is TRBV10-2, the J call TRBJ2-1; 9 nucleotides agree with TRBD2. CDR3 length: 16 residues. Looked up from germline, CDR1 is WSHSY and CDR2 is SAAADI. Trimming took 5 bases from V and 8 from J; bases not matched to a gene: 13. Here the CDR3 reads CASSPKGASGNDEQFF. CDR3 coding DNA: TGCGCCAGCAGTCCGAAGGGGGCTAGCGGGAATGATGAGCAGTTCTTC.

The genes are TRBV10-3 and TRBJ2-1; TRBD2 matches at 9 bases. Trimming removed 10 bases from V and 5 bases from J; junction bases left unmatched: 12. This CDR3 spans 15 amino acids. CDR1 is ENHRY, CDR2 SYGVKD, per germline. CDR3 amino acids: CATSARLAENNEQFF. The CDR3 nucleotides read TGTGCCACTTCTGCCAGACTAGCGGAGAACAATGAGCAGTTCTTC.

The chain employs TRBV6-6 and TRBJ2-7; 8 bases align to TRBD2. This CDR3 comprises 14 residues. Germline trimming cut 8 bases from V and 6 bases from J; bases unmatched to any gene: 12. CDR1 and CDR2 from the germline V gene are MNHNY and SVGAGI (reference sequence). DNA for the CDR3: TGTGCCAGCGATCTACTGCCCCGGGAGGGCGAGCAGTACTTC. Its protein product is CASDLLPREGEQYF.

The chain recombines TRBV18 with TRBJ1-4; a weak D match, TRBD1 (6 bases). Germline V gene lookup returns CDR1 KGHSH and CDR2 LQKENI. The V end was cut by 6 bases, the J end by 5 bases, with 13 bases between. The CDR3 has 14 amino acids. CDR3 in DNA: TGTGCCAGCTCCCCGACAGGACCAAATGAAAAACTGTTTTTT. Residues: CASSPTGPNEKLFF.

The chain employs TRBV15 and TRBJ2-1; 7 nucleotides line up with TRBD1. This CDR3 contains 15 residues. V lost 6 bases and J lost 7; bases outside the gene matches: 12. CDR1 LNHNV and CDR2 YYDKDF come from the germline V gene (reference sequence). In nucleotides, the CDR3 is TGTGCCACCAGATTTGGACAGGTCGAACCGAATGAGCAGTTCTTC. It encodes CATRFGQVEPNEQFF.

This clone was seen only once. The V gene is TRBV6-6, the J gene TRBJ1-4, with 8 bases lining up with TRBD1. Germline CDR1 MNHNY, CDR2 SVGAGI (reference sequence). CDR3 length equals 14 residues. V lost 4 bases to trimming and J lost 8 bases; unmatched junction nucleotides: 6. CDR3 nucleotide sequence: TGTGCCAGCAGTTCCGGACAGGGTTGGGAAAAACTGTTTTTT. This encodes CASSSGQGWEKLFF.

The rearrangement joins TRBV4-2 to TRBJ2-5, with D perhaps matching TRBD2 (5 bases). The CDR3 runs 20 residues. CDR1 LGHNA and CDR2 YNFKEQ come from the germline V gene. Trimming stripped 0 bases from V and 2 bases from J, with 25 bases between. The CDR3 bases are TGTGCCAGCAGCCAAGATCGCGGATTCCGGGGTACTGCCCCACAAGAGACCCAGTACTTC. It specifies CASSQDRGFRGTAPQETQYF.

The chain employs TRBV9 and TRBJ2-3; TRBD2 aligns across 7 bases. Per the germline V gene, CDR1 is SGDLS and CDR2 is YYNGEE. CDR3 length: 15 residues. After removal of 3 bases from V and 6 bases from J, the junction contained 10 bases not matched to a gene. CDR3 nucleotides: TGTGCCAGCAGCGCTGAAGCGGGACTACCCGATACGCAGTATTTT. This codes for CASSAEAGLPDTQYF.

The V and J genes are TRBV11-2 and TRBJ2-1; D is unclear. The CDR3 consists of 12 residues. Trimming stripped 0 bases from V and 10 bases from J, with 7 bases between. Germline V gene lookup returns CDR1 SGHAT and CDR2 FQNNGV. For the CDR3, the DNA is TGTGCCAGCAGCTTAGACTCTGCGGAGCAGTTCTTC. It codes for CASSLDSAEQFF.

This chain uses TRBV7-9 with TRBJ1-1; no definite D call. V lost 2 bases and J lost 0, with 4 bases in between. The CDR3 consists of 13 residues. The germline CDR1 and CDR2 sequences are SEHNR and FQNEAQ (reference sequence). The CDR3 nucleotides are TGTGCCAGCAGCTTACAGATGAACACTGAAGCTTTCTTT. Its protein is CASSLQMNTEAFF.

The chain combines TRBV12-2 with TRBJ1-4. TRBV12-2 is termed a pseudogene. The CDR3 extends over 13 amino acids. This CDR3 is CASLLGGNEKLFF. Written as DNA, the CDR3 is TGTGCAAGTCTCCTAGGAGGGAATGAAAAACTGTTTTTT.

The chain is built from TRBV27 and TRBJ2-1, with D possibly TRBD2 on 5 matching bases. Germline V lookup: CDR1 MNHEY, CDR2 SMNVEV (reference sequence). Trimming took 7 bases from V and 4 from J, leaving 11 bases between them. CDR3 length: 13 residues. This CDR3 reads CASTGYFYNEQFF. The CDR3 DNA sequence: TGTGCCAGCACGGGATATTTTTACAATGAGCAGTTCTTC.

This chain joins TRBV5-1 and TRBJ1-1, with D unresolved. Germline assignment: CDR1 SGHRS and CDR2 YFSETQ. The CDR3 is made up of 14 amino acids. V gave up 3 bases and J gave up 4 bases, with 13 bases separating them. Written as DNA, the CDR3 is TGCGCCAGCAGCTCGACCGTGGGGAGCACTGAAGCTTTCTTT. It yields the protein CASSSTVGSTEAFF.

This chain uses TRBV24-1 with TRBJ2-7; D perhaps matches TRBD1 (6 bases). CDR1 is KGHDR, CDR2 SFDVKD, per germline. There are 15 residues in the CDR3. The V end was cut by 2 bases, the J end by 7 bases, with 17 bases between. Written as DNA, the CDR3 is TGTGCCACCAGTGATTCCGGGGCCGACAGGTGGGAGCAGTACTTC. Translated, it gives CATSDSGADRWEQYF.

This rearrangement joins TRBV6-4 to TRBJ2-1, with 10 nucleotides matching TRBD2. The trim removed 5 bases at V and 12 bases at J, leaving 13 bases unmatched. The CDR3 runs 15 residues. From germline, CDR1 is MRHNA and CDR2 SNTAGT. Written as DNA, the CDR3 is TGTGCCAGCAGTCCCCTCGGCCTAGCGGGAGATGGGCAGTTCTTC. Translating it yields CASSPLGLAGDGQFF.

This clone has a single count. The chain couples TRBV7-9 to TRBJ1-1, with D possibly being TRBD1 (5 bases). This CDR3 has 14 amino acids. Looked up from germline, CDR1 is SEHNR and CDR2 is FQNEAQ (reference sequence). Trimming pared 6 bases from V and 5 bases from J, leaving 16 bases between. Here the CDR3 DNA reads TGTGCCAGCAGAGGGACTGAGTATGGGACTGAAGCTTTCTTT. It is translated as CASRGTEYGTEAFF.